These 15 T cell receptor beta chains were sequenced from one sample in a study of T cell repertoires in ileal Crohn's disease. TCRdb's copy holds only in-frame clones and misses some; the assay was immunoSEQ multiplex PCR. The table records approximately 12,000 clones, 60% to 70% of them present only once. The time point here: neoterminal ileum biopsy at postoperative endoscopy, about 6 months after surgery. The specimen was ileal tissue. Receptors originate from an adult with Crohn's disease.

This rearrangement joins TRBV5-1 to TRBJ2-7; 9 positions agree with TRBD2. The germline CDR1 and CDR2 sequences are SGHRS and YFSETQ. The CDR3 totals 16 residues. Germline trimming cut 2 bases from V and 0 bases from J; bases unmatched to any gene: 6. The CDR3 loop reads CASSLSSGGFSYEQYF. CDR3 coding DNA: TGCGCCAGCAGCTTATCGAGCGGGGGGTTCTCCTACGAGCAGTACTTC.

The chain links TRBV12-2 to TRBJ2-3. TRBV12-2 constitutes a pseudogene. The CDR3 runs to 18 residues. This chain's CDR3 is CASRPQRSFQTSTDTQYF. The DNA of the CDR3 is TGTGCAAGTCGCCCCCAAAGGTCTTTTCAAACTAGCACAGATACGCAGTATTTT.

This chain uses TRBV10-2 with TRBJ1-1; 11 bases align to TRBD1. Germline CDR1 WSHSY, CDR2 SAAADI. The J segment lost 0 bases and the V segment lost 4 bases, leaving 10 bases of the junction unmatched. This CDR3 is built from 18 residues. The CDR3 loop reads CASSATGTGGNMNTEAFF. CDR3 nucleotides: TGCGCCAGCAGTGCCACGGGGACAGGGGGAAACATGAACACTGAAGCTTTCTTT.

V usage is TRBV11-2 and J usage is TRBJ2-1; 8 bases align to TRBD1. Germline V gives CDR1 SGHAT, CDR2 FQNNGV. V dropped 5 bases and J dropped 3; count of bases not matched to a gene: 6. The CDR3 contains 15 residues. The CDR3 region has the DNA TGTGCCAGCAGCCCCGGACAGGGAGGCTACAATGAGCAGTTCTTC. This translates into CASSPGQGGYNEQFF. The full variable domain, its missing parts supplied by reference TRBV11-2 and TRBJ2-1, is EAGVAQSPRYKIIEKRQSVAFWCNPISGHATLYWYQQILGQGPKLLIQFQNNGVVDDSQLPKDRFSAERLKGVDSTLKIQPAKLEDSAVYLCASSPGQGGYNEQFFGPGTRLTVL.

The chain uses TRBV10-1 and TRBJ2-3; D not resolved. The CDR3 totals 13 residues. The V end was cut by 0 bases, the J end by 2 bases, with 3 bases between. Germline loops: CDR1 WNHNN, CDR2 SYGVQD (reference sequence). CDR3 DNA sequence: TGCGCCAGCAGTGAGTCGCCCACAGATACGCAGTATTTT. Its protein is CASSESPTDTQYF.

This clone was recorded a few times. The gene calls are TRBV19 and TRBJ1-1; D ambiguous. V was shortened by 6 bases and J by 4 bases, with 15 bases between the two germline ends. CDR3 length: 14 residues. The germline V gene encodes CDR1 LNHDA and CDR2 SQIVND (reference sequence). The CDR3 loop reads CASSLKRVGTEAFF. Written as DNA, the CDR3 is TGTGCCAGTAGCCTTAAAAGAGTAGGCACTGAAGCTTTCTTT. Based on the CDR3 plus reference TRBV19 and TRBJ1-1, the full variable domain is DGGITQSPKYLFRKEGQNVTLSCEQNLNHDAMYWYRQDPGQGLRLIYYSQIVNDFQKGDIAEGYSVSREKKESFPLTVTSAQKNPTAFYLCASSLKRVGTEAFFGQGTRLTVV.

This clone has just a few counts. This rearrangement joins TRBV7-2 to TRBJ2-7; 7 positions agree with TRBD2. J lost 0 bases, V lost 8 bases, and 4 bases had no gene match. The germline CDR1 and CDR2 sequences are SGHTA and FQGNSA. This CDR3 has 13 residues. The CDR3 region has the DNA TGTGCCAGCGGAAGGACTAGCTCCTACGAGCAGTACTTC. Translating gives CASGRTSSYEQYF.

The chain is built from TRBV7-3 and TRBJ2-2, with D perhaps assigned TRBD1 or TRBD2 (5 bases each). V lost 0 bases, J lost 8 bases, and 16 bases lay in between. Germline-derived CDR1 and CDR2 are SGHTA and FQGTGA. CDR3 length: 16 residues. The CDR3 DNA is TGTGCCAGCAGCTTAACGTGGGACCCGCGACAAGGGGAGCTGTTTTTT. It is translated as CASSLTWDPRQGELFF.

The gene calls are TRBV13 and TRBJ2-1; TRBD1 might be the D (6 bases). Trimming cost V 2 bases and J 10 bases, with 12 bases left between them. This CDR3 is built from 13 residues. Germline V gives CDR1 PRHDT, CDR2 FYEKMQ (reference sequence). CDR3 amino acids: CASSLRKGVEQFF. CDR3 bases: TGTGCCAGCAGCTTAAGAAAGGGGGTGGAGCAGTTCTTC.

The rearrangement links TRBV7-3 to TRBJ2-1; a possible D gene is TRBD2 (6 bases). The CDR3 is made up of 14 amino acids. The V end lost 5 bases, the J end lost 1 base, and 9 bases lay between the germline ends. Germline assignment: CDR1 SGHTA and CDR2 FQGTGA. The CDR3 protein is CASSLGTSYNEQFF. The CDR3 DNA follows: TGTGCCAGCAGCCTCGGGACTTCCTACAATGAGCAGTTCTTC.

The genes are TRBV5-6 and TRBJ2-1; TRBD1 aligns across 8 bases. V lost 3 bases to trimming and J lost 16 bases; unmatched junction nucleotides: 9. The CDR3 contains 12 residues. Germline lookup yields CDR1 SGHDT and CDR2 YYEEEE. CDR3: CASSWSAGGVFF. In DNA, the CDR3 is TGTGCCAGCAGCTGGTCGGCAGGGGGCGTTTTCTTC.

V is TRBV4-1 and J is TRBJ1-4, with 9 positions matching TRBD1. From germline, CDR1 is MGHRA and CDR2 YSYEKL. After removal of 4 bases from V and 5 bases from J, the junction contained 2 bases not matched to a gene. CDR3 length: 14 amino acids. This chain's CDR3 is CASSRDRANEKLFF. Written as DNA, the CDR3 is TGCGCCAGCAGCCGGGACAGGGCAAATGAAAAACTGTTTTTT.

This clone was detected only a few times. The rearrangement uses TRBV2 and TRBJ2-7; 9 positions agree with TRBD1. V shed 4 bases, J shed 4 bases, and the junction held 5 bases outside the gene matches. Germline CDR1 and CDR2: SNHLY and FYNNEI. This CDR3 comprises 14 residues. The CDR3 is CASSVTGGTYEQYF. CDR3 DNA sequence: TGTGCCAGCAGTGTTACAGGGGGCACTTACGAGCAGTACTTC. Based on the CDR3 plus reference TRBV2 and TRBJ2-7, the full variable domain is EPEVTQTPSHQVTQMGQEVILRCVPISNHLYFYWYRQILGQKVEFLVSFYNNEISEKSEIFDDQFSVERPDGSNFTLKIRSTKLEDSAMYFCASSVTGGTYEQYFGPGTRLTVT.

V is TRBV2 and J is TRBJ2-3; D perhaps matches TRBD1 (6 bases). Between the trimmed V and J ends, which lost 0 bases and 3 bases, there was a span of 13 bases. Per germline, CDR1 SNHLY and CDR2 FYNNEI. The CDR3 is made up of 16 amino acids. CDR3 DNA: TGTGCCAGCAGTGAAGCGGAGACAGGTTTTACAGATACGCAGTATTTT. Translation: CASSEAETGFTDTQYF.

Turning to this clone: Other DNA sequences of this sample code for an identical CDR3. The chain joins TRBV29-1 to TRBJ2-7; no firm D call. Germline CDR1 reads SQVTM; CDR2 reads ANQGSEA. V gave up 4 bases and J gave up 5 bases, with 12 bases separating them. The CDR3 sequence is 12 residues long. This CDR3 reads CSVGTGGDEQYF. CDR3 in DNA: TGCAGCGTTGGGACCGGTGGGGACGAGCAGTACTTC.